In this sample, the clone carrying this T cell receptor beta chain turned up a few times. Its antigen is not known. Germline is not matched at one junction end, which may reflect a read error. The data were taken from a study of prognosis after radiotherapy for stage I lung cancer. Overall study: Patient ages ran from roughly 53 to 95, with a median of 74.5 years, and the group had about a dozen men and several women.

Study conclusions and caveats: Samples before stereotactic body radiation therapy had more unique TCR clones (median 10,088 versus 6,861). TRBV and TRBJ gene usage reportedly differed between patients with and without metastases.

Two-round multiplex PCR amplified TCR beta CDR3 from genomic DNA. The first round of PCR was done with primers that matched each TRBV and TRBJ gene. Each CDR3 protein is one row after TCRdb ran MiXCR on the multiplex PCR reads. The repertoire holds approximately 10,000 distinct CDR3 sequences, 30% to 40% seen once, with roughly 50% in the top ten. The CDR3 sequence is 19 residues long. Germline V gene sequence: CDR1 SGHAT, CDR2 FQNNGV. This chain connects TRBV11-2 to TRBJ1-1; no clear D. The source material was PBMCs, sampled before or after stereotactic body radiation therapy (not recorded which). The clonotype was recovered from a donor aged 50 or older with non-small cell lung cancer. The CDR3 nucleotides are TGTGCCAGCAGCCTAGACCAAGTTGCGTCTAGGTTTACGGACACTGAAGCTTTCTTT. It codes for CASSLDQVASRFTDTEAFF.